The clone carrying this T cell receptor beta chain has more than one count but fewer than ten. The antigen is not known. Read coverage stops 3 residues before the CDR3 terminus; the germline J gene supplies the remainder. The data derive from a study of T cell clonality in common variable immunodeficiency. General study findings and limits: The cause of increased CVID clonality remains unclear without subpopulation sequencing. Reportedly, TCR beta sequences from common variable immunodeficiency showed fewer deletions and N-nucleotide insertions.

Germline V gene lookup returns CDR1 SGHTA and CDR2 FQGNSA. This CDR3 has 14 amino acids. After removal of 5 bases from V and 4 bases from J, the junction contained 5 bases not matched to a gene. Repertoires were generated with immunoSEQ multiplex PCR, while TCRdb's copy carries only in-frame clones and drops some. The profile covers around 19,000 clones, none occurring a single time. The sequence was obtained from a human donor with common variable immunodeficiency. The V gene is TRBV7-2, the J gene TRBJ2-3, with 8 positions matching TRBD2. Sequenced input: peripheral blood mononuclear cells. CDR3: CASSVSGGPDTQYF. CDR3 DNA (partial): TGTGCCAGCAGCGTAAGCGGGGGACCAGATACG.